In its sample, the clone carrying this T cell receptor beta chain was seen many times. V lost 4 bases to trimming and J lost 10 bases, with 14 bases between them. The CDR3 consists of 14 residues. From germline, CDR1 is SGHTA and CDR2 FQGNSA. This sample is drawn from a study of T cell repertoires in cytomegalovirus infection. One entry per CDR3 protein, called by TCRdb with MiXCR from the reads. The sample shows about 360,000 distinct CDR3 sequences, 15% to 20% of them seen only once. The chain has TRBV7-2 and TRBJ1-6; TRBD1 is a possible D gene (5 bases). This sequence was found in a human donor in good health (CMV status not recorded). Some clones in this sample may be carry-over from other donors' samples. Sequenced: PBMCs. In DNA, the CDR3 is TGTGCCAGCAGCTCCGGGACTTGGGAATCACCCCTCCACTTT. Amino acid sequence: CASSSGTWESPLHF.